A selection of T cell receptor beta chains follows, all from one sample in a study of blood T cell repertoires in COVID-19. TCRdb's copy holds only in-frame clones and misses some; the assay was immunoSEQ multiplex PCR. This sample has about 89,000 clones, with about nine tenths found just once. The sequencing input was peripheral blood. The origin of the receptors is a male donor with acute or convalescent COVID-19. Both conserved end residues are part of each CDR3. The D gene is left open where the match is weak. Only some rows state a clone size, as once, few, many or a class for expanded clones.

V: TRBV6-5
J: TRBJ2-5
D: -
size: -
CDR3: CASSWDNQETQYF
DNA: TGTGCCAGCAGTTGGGACAATCAAGAGACCCAGTACTTC

V: TRBV5-1
J: TRBJ2-1
D: TRBD2
size: once
CDR3: CASSPLAGTYNEQFF
DNA: TGCGCCAGCAGCCCCCTAGCGGGGACCTACAATGAGCAGTTCTTC

V: TRBV28
J: TRBJ2-7
D: TRBD1
size: -
CDR3: CASRGTGGIYEQYF
DNA: TGTGCCAGCAGGGGGACAGGGGGCATCTACGAGCAGTACTTC

V: TRBV19
J: TRBJ1-5
D: TRBD1
size: -
CDR3: CASNPRQGYQPQHF
DNA: TGTGCCAGTAATCCTCGACAGGGATATCAGCCCCAGCATTTT

V: TRBV4-2
J: TRBJ2-3
D: -
size: -
CDR3: CASSPARGTDTQYF
DNA: TGTGCCAGCAGCCCCGCACGCGGAACAGATACGCAGTATTTT

V: TRBV12-3/TRBV12-4
J: TRBJ2-7
D: TRBD1
size: -
CDR3: CASRLDRDHEQYF
DNA: TGTGCCAGCAGACTAGACAGGGACCACGAGCAGTACTTC

V: TRBV19
J: TRBJ1-5
D: TRBD1
size: -
CDR3: CASSRQGPQPQHF
DNA: TGTGCCAGTAGCCGACAGGGTCCTCAGCCCCAGCATTTT

V: TRBV7-8
J: TRBJ2-7
D: TRBD1
size: -
CDR3: CASSSWDREGEQYF
DNA: TGTGCCAGCAGCTCCTGGGACAGGGAGGGCGAGCAGTACTTC

V: TRBV11-2
J: TRBJ2-7
D: TRBD1
size: -
CDR3: CASSLAGTADYEQYF
DNA: TGTGCCAGCAGCTTAGCCGGGACAGCCGATTACGAGCAGTACTTC

V: TRBV6-1
J: TRBJ1-5
D: -
size: -
CDR3: CASSEVEQPQHF
DNA: TGTGCCAGCAGTGAAGTAGAACAGCCCCAGCATTTT

V: TRBV5-4
J: TRBJ2-3
D: TRBD2
size: once
CDR3: CASSLGGSGGTSTDTQYF
DNA: TGTGCCAGCAGCTTAGGGGGTAGCGGGGGGACTAGCACAGATACGCAGTATTTT

V: TRBV5-1
J: TRBJ2-1
D: -
size: -
CDR3: CASSLDGEINEQFF
DNA: TGCGCCAGCAGCTTAGACGGGGAGATCAATGAGCAGTTCTTC

V: TRBV2
J: TRBJ1-4
D: -
size: -
CDR3: CASSDGSGSEKLFF
DNA: TGTGCCAGCAGTGACGGATCAGGGTCTGAAAAACTGTTTTTT

V: TRBV6-5
J: TRBJ2-7
D: -
size: -
CDR3: CASTLTPDSTYEQYF
DNA: TGTGCCAGCACTCTTACCCCGGACAGTACCTACGAGCAGTACTTC

V: TRBV13
J: TRBJ1-4
D: -
size: once
CDR3: CASTNRGGTTNEKLFF
DNA: TGTGCCAGCACCAATAGGGGGGGGACAACTAATGAAAAACTGTTTTTT

V: TRBV2
J: TRBJ2-5
D: -
size: -
CDR3: CASGGQPGQETQYF
DNA: TGTGCCAGCGGTGGACAGCCTGGACAAGAGACCCAGTACTTC

V: TRBV13
J: TRBJ1-2
D: TRBD1
size: -
CDR3: CASSPPGQGTNYGYTF
DNA: TGTGCCAGCAGCCCCCCGGGACAGGGAACAAACTATGGCTACACCTTC

V: TRBV7-9
J: TRBJ1-3
D: -
size: once
CDR3: CASSLTGLGGSGNTIYF
DNA: TGTGCCAGCAGCTTAACTGGCCTCGGGGGCTCTGGAAACACCATATATTTT

V: TRBV5-5
J: TRBJ1-5
D: -
size: -
CDR3: CASSLYQGGGNQPQHF
DNA: TGTGCCAGCAGCTTGTACCAGGGCGGAGGCAATCAGCCCCAGCATTTT

V: TRBV2
J: TRBJ2-1
D: TRBD1
size: -
CDR3: CASSETPGGEYNEQFF
DNA: TGTGCCAGCAGTGAAACCCCAGGGGGAGAGTACAATGAGCAGTTCTTC

V: TRBV30
J: TRBJ2-7
D: -
size: -
CDR3: CAWSVGMRDEQYF
DNA: TGTGCCTGGAGTGTTGGGATGAGGGACGAGCAGTACTTC

V: TRBV5-1
J: TRBJ2-1
D: -
size: -
CDR3: CASSNGLNNEQFF
DNA: TGCGCCAGCAGCAATGGACTGAACAATGAGCAGTTCTTC

V: TRBV19
J: TRBJ1-1
D: -
size: -
CDR3: CASSFRDHGGSEAFF
DNA: TGTGCCAGTAGTTTCCGGGACCACGGAGGGAGTGAAGCTTTCTTT

V: TRBV2
J: TRBJ2-5
D: -
size: -
CDR3: CASSVGSMETQYF
DNA: TGTGCCAGCAGTGTAGGGAGTATGGAGACCCAGTACTTC

V: TRBV28
J: TRBJ2-3
D: -
size: once
CDR3: CASSGGSDTQYF
DNA: TGTGCCAGCAGTGGGGGGTCAGATACGCAGTATTTT

V: TRBV2
J: TRBJ1-5
D: TRBD1
size: -
CDR3: CASSARTGGTSNQPQHF
DNA: TGTGCCAGCAGTGCGCGGACAGGGGGGACTAGCAATCAGCCCCAGCATTTT

V: TRBV28
J: TRBJ1-1
D: -
size: -
CDR3: CASSNGRGRTEAFF
DNA: TGTGCCAGCAGCAACGGACGGGGTCGGACTGAAGCTTTCTTT

V: TRBV6-5
J: TRBJ1-5
D: -
size: -
CDR3: CASSYSMGAGQPQHF
DNA: TGTGCCAGCAGTTACTCGATGGGGGCCGGTCAGCCCCAGCATTTT

V: TRBV6-4
J: TRBJ1-1
D: -
size: -
CDR3: CASSARHQNTEAFF
DNA: TGTGCCAGCAGTGCCCGACACCAGAACACTGAAGCTTTCTTT